The 30 T cell receptor beta chains listed next were all sequenced from one sample in a study of regulatory T cells in long-lasting Graves disease. The time point: newly diagnosed GD, antithyroid drugs for less than 3 months. Preparation of the TCR library used RNA extracted from PBMCs. Relying on iRepertoire HTBI primers and Arm-PCR of CDR3 regions, the team built TCR beta libraries. TCRdb re-analysed the multiplex PCR reads in MiXCR, keeping a single row per CDR3 protein. The sample records just over 600,000 distinct CDR3 sequences, 16% being singletons. The sample was also reused in another study, on T cells in Graves' hyperthyroidism and ophthalmopathy.

The source material was peripheral blood mononuclear cells (PBMCs), sampled at new diagnosis, from a patient treated with antithyroid drugs. These receptor sequences come from a woman aged 30 to 39 with Graves disease.

A note on this clonotype: Given a much more abundant clone one base away, this may be a read error. The chain has TRBV6-1 and TRBJ1-1; unclear D gene. Germline V lookup: CDR1 MNHNS, CDR2 SASEGT. This CDR3 contains 15 residues. CDR3 DNA sequence: TGTGCCGGCAGAATAGGGAGTTTAGCGAGCACTGAAGCTTTCTTT. This gives the protein CAGRIGSLASTEAFF.

Points on this clonotype: One junction end does not reproduce the germline sequence, and a read error may be involved. The V gene is TRBV30, the J gene TRBJ2-2, with D perhaps TRBD2 (6 bases). Germline values: CDR1 GTSNPN, CDR2 SVGIG (reference sequence). CDR3 size: 14 residues. The CDR3 region has the DNA TGTGCCTGGTGGCAAGGTTCGAACACCGGGGGGCTGTTTTTT. Protein sequence: CAWWQGSNTGGLFF.

The sample holds many counts of this clonotype. The chain carries TRBV20-1 and TRBJ1-5, with TRBD1 as a possible D gene (6 bases). The CDR3 runs 13 residues. From germline, CDR1 is DFQATT and CDR2 SNEGSKA (reference sequence). With 5 bases removed from V and 5 bases from J, the gap between germline ends came to 13 bases. The CDR3 coding sequence is TGCAGTGCTGTCGGGACAATGGATCAGCCCCAGCATTTT. It is translated as CSAVGTMDQPQHF.

The sample holds a few counts of this clonotype. The rearrangement links TRBV6-1 to TRBJ1-6; D gene unclear. CDR1 MNHNS and CDR2 SASEGT come from the germline V gene. The germline V and J ends were trimmed by 7 bases and 7 bases, with 14 bases remaining between them. The CDR3 runs to 14 residues. CDR3 in DNA: TGTGCCAGCACTATTAGGGAGTCAAATTCACCCCTCCACTTT. Protein: CASTIRESNSPLHF.

This clonotype has ten or more counts. The chain couples TRBV28 to TRBJ1-2; no definite D call. Deletions cut 3 bases from V and 8 bases from J, with 13 bases between. The length of the CDR3 is 13 residues. The germline gives CDR1 MDHEN, CDR2 SYDVKM. The CDR3 nucleotides are TGTGCCAGCAGTTTGAAGGGTTCTGGCGGCTACACCTTC. Its translation is CASSLKGSGGYTF.

As for this clonotype: At one of its ends the junction is not consistent with the germline gene, which may arise from a read error. The CDR3 sequence is CASSYKLNGQFF. CDR3 coding DNA: TGTGCCAGCAGTTACAAGCTCAATGGGCAGTTCTTC. V gene TRBV28 combines with J gene TRBJ2-1; D uncertain. CDR3 length equals 12 residues. CDR1 is MDHEN and CDR2 is SYDVKM in the germline V gene.

Ten or more counts support this clonotype. The chain joins TRBV6-1 to TRBJ2-1, with TRBD2 matching over 7 bases. CDR3 size: 15 residues. Looked up from germline, CDR1 is MNHNS and CDR2 is SASEGT. The V and J ends lost 9 bases and 3 bases, in that order; junction bases with no gene match: 11. The CDR3 loop is CASLPTGGGYNEQFF. CDR3 in DNA: TGTGCCAGTCTCCCAACGGGAGGCGGCTACAATGAGCAGTTCTTC.

Many counts were recorded for this clonotype. One end of the junction fails to match germline, which may point to a read error. V and J are TRBV7-2 and TRBJ2-7; TRBD2 matches at 7 bases. The CDR3 has 17 residues. Germline values: CDR1 SGHTA, CDR2 FQGNSA. CDR3 in amino acids: CASSLGDGAGVSDEQYF. In nucleotides, the CDR3 is TGTGCCAGCAGCTTAGGGGATGGGGCGGGGGTCTCCGACGAGCAGTACTTC.

The J gene is TRBJ1-3, the V gene TRBV18; D is ambiguous. The CDR3 sequence is 17 residues long. Germline V CDR1 and CDR2: KGHSH, LQKENI. V shed 0 bases and J shed 7 bases, with 19 bases lying between them. The CDR3 spells CASSPPSTVGYSNTIYF. CDR3 coding DNA: TGTGCCAGCTCACCACCTTCGACGGTAGGATATAGCAACACCATATATTTT.

In this sample, this clonotype turned up once. The chain joins TRBV7-3 to TRBJ2-4; 12 positions match TRBD2. Germline CDR1 reads SGHTA; CDR2 reads FQGTGA. The CDR3 covers 17 residues. The junction had 7 bases not matched to a gene; V was cut back by 0 bases and J by 7 bases. CDR3 sequence (DNA): TGTGCCAGCAGCTTAACGGGGTCCGGGACTAGCGGGAACATTCAGTACTTC. Protein product: CASSLTGSGTSGNIQYF.

In its sample, this clonotype was seen many times. The chain has TRBV6-1 and TRBJ2-2; D is uncertain. Trimming shortened V by 6 bases and J by 5 bases, and 4 bases separated the two germline ends. In germline, CDR1 is MNHNS, CDR2 SASEGT. CDR3 length: 11 amino acids. CDR3 DNA: TGTGCCAGCAGGGAAACCGGGGAGCTGTTTTTT. It specifies CASRETGELFF.

This chain connects TRBV10-3 to TRBJ1-1; D unresolved. This CDR3 spans 14 amino acids. With 8 bases removed from V and 1 base from J, the gap between germline ends came to 14 bases. CDR1 is ENHRY, CDR2 SYGVKD, per germline. In DNA, the CDR3 is TGTGCCATCCAACACACCGCAGAGAACACTGAAGCTTTCTTT. It encodes CAIQHTAENTEAFF.

This clonotype was counted a few times. This chain joins TRBV6-1 and TRBJ1-1, with TRBD1 as a possible D gene (6 bases). V was cut by 10 bases and J by 1 base, with 10 bases left in between. Germline V gives CDR1 MNHNS, CDR2 SASEGT. CDR3 size: 12 residues. The CDR3 loop is CATMDRNTEAFF. The CDR3 DNA reads TGTGCCACAATGGACAGGAACACTGAAGCTTTCTTT.

This clonotype came up a few times. The gene calls are TRBV30 and TRBJ2-3; no firm D call. Germline loops: CDR1 GTSNPN, CDR2 SVGIG (reference sequence). Trimming cost V 0 bases and J 5 bases, with 15 bases left between them. The CDR3 loop spans 15 amino acids. The CDR3 DNA follows: TGTGCCTGGAGTGTTTATGGTGGGTTGGGAGATACGCAGTATTTT. Protein: CAWSVYGGLGDTQYF.

This chain uses TRBV29-1 with TRBJ1-1; weak D call: TRBD1 (6 bases). The germline V gene encodes CDR1 SQVTM and CDR2 ANQGSEA. The V gene lost 5 bases and the J gene lost 7 bases, with 11 bases spanning the gap. This CDR3 has 11 residues. The CDR3 region has the DNA TGCAGCGTTACAGGGTACGGTGAAGCTTTCTTT. It encodes CSVTGYGEAFF.

This clonotype appeared a few times. The chain links TRBV20-1 to TRBJ2-2; possible D gene TRBD2, 6 bases. Germline V gives CDR1 DFQATT, CDR2 SNEGSKA (reference sequence). The CDR3 contains 14 residues. Trimming took 2 bases from V and 5 from J, leaving 12 bases between them. CDR3 region: CSARHGSSTGELFF. The DNA for the CDR3 is TGCAGTGCTAGACACGGGAGTTCGACCGGGGAGCTGTTTTTT.

The chain couples TRBV19 to TRBJ1-3; possible D gene TRBD1, 6 bases. Trimming pared 10 bases from V and 5 bases from J, leaving 15 bases between. CDR3 length: 13 amino acids. Per the germline V gene, CDR1 is LNHDA and CDR2 is SQIVND (reference sequence). In DNA form, the CDR3 reads TGTGCCACCGGTCCCGGGACACGAAACACCATATATTTT. This gives the protein CATGPGTRNTIYF.

This clonotype was counted many times. CDR3 sequence (DNA): TGTGCCAGCAGTTTCGGGTGGATGTTGAACACTGAAGCTTTCTTT. It specifies CASSFGWMLNTEAFF. This chain uses TRBV12-3 or TRBV12-4 with TRBJ1-1; D remains ambiguous. V lost 3 bases, J lost 0 bases, and 11 bases lay in between. The CDR3 length is 15 residues.

This clonotype came up a few times. The chain uses TRBV18 and TRBJ1-1; TRBD1 aligns across 9 bases. In germline, CDR1 is KGHSH, CDR2 LQKENI. The CDR3 has 14 residues. V lost 2 bases and J lost 7; bases outside the gene matches: 5. The CDR3 coding sequence is TGTGCCAGCTCACCAACATTGGGACAGGGTGAAGCTTTCTTT. This codes for CASSPTLGQGEAFF.

This clonotype has only a few counts. J is TRBJ2-1 and V is TRBV5-4, with 8 bases that match TRBD2. The CDR3 is 14 residues long. Looked up from germline, CDR1 is SGHNT and CDR2 is YYREEE (reference sequence). Losses at the gene ends were 0 bases for V and 6 bases for J; bases not matched to a gene: 2. The CDR3, as DNA: TGTGCCAGCAGCTTGGACCTAGCGGGCAATGAGCAGTTCTTC. Its translation is CASSLDLAGNEQFF.

The sample holds a few counts of this clonotype. A much larger clone sits a single nucleotide away, making a read error possible. This rearrangement joins TRBV28 to TRBJ1-2; a weak D match, TRBD1 (5 bases). Germline-derived CDR1 and CDR2 are MDHEN and SYDVKM. The CDR3 runs 15 residues. With 8 bases removed from V and 4 bases from J, the gap between germline ends came to 20 bases. The CDR3 DNA is TGTGCCAGCCGGGGCCGATCAACCGAACCCTATGGCTACACCTTC. Amino acids: CASRGRSTEPYGYTF.

This clonotype was seen ten or more times. This chain links TRBV28 with TRBJ2-7, with 12 nucleotides matching TRBD2. The CDR3 runs to 15 residues. Germline CDR1 reads MDHEN; CDR2 reads SYDVKM. V trimming: 4 bases; J trimming: 7 bases; junction bases outside the gene matches: 8. DNA for the CDR3: TGTGCCAGCAGTTCCCGACTAGCGGGAGTGGGGGAGCAGTACTTC. This sequence encodes CASSSRLAGVGEQYF.

The V gene is TRBV20-1, the J gene TRBJ2-1; 8 bases agree with TRBD1. This CDR3 comprises 15 residues. J gave up 6 bases and V 0 bases, and 7 bases lay outside the gene matches. CDR1 is DFQATT, CDR2 SNEGSKA, per germline (reference sequence). The CDR3 nucleotides read TGCAGTGCTAGAGATACATTAACAGGGGGCAATGAGCAGTTCTTC. It translates to CSARDTLTGGNEQFF.

This chain uses TRBV6-5 with TRBJ2-1; 8 bases line up with TRBD2. The CDR3 has 15 residues. After removal of 4 bases from V and 9 bases from J, the junction contained 11 bases not matched to a gene. The germline V gene has CDR1 MNHEY and CDR2 SVGAGI. The CDR3 bases are TGTGCCAGCAGTTCAGCGGGACTAGTGGGTCCTGAGCAGTTCTTC. Its protein product is CASSSAGLVGPEQFF.

The CDR3 DNA reads TGCGCCAGCAGCCACCCAGGACTAGCGGGAGGGCCGAGGGAGACCCAGTACTTC. It is translated as CASSHPGLAGGPRETQYF. The chain has TRBV4-1 and TRBJ2-3, with 15 bases that match TRBD2. The J call may be wrong; the DNA end is better matched by TRBJ2-5. Germline V CDR1 and CDR2: MGHRA, YSYEKL. This CDR3 is 18 amino acids long.

The chain has TRBV7-3 and TRBJ2-5; 14 bases are a match to TRBD2. With 2 bases clipped from V and 1 base from J, the junction kept 3 bases outside the gene matches. The CDR3 totals 17 residues. Germline values: CDR1 SGHTA, CDR2 FQGTGA. The CDR3 region is CASSLGLAGGSQETQYF. Written as DNA, the CDR3 is TGTGCCAGCAGCTTAGGACTAGCGGGAGGAAGCCAAGAGACCCAGTACTTC.

The CDR3 sequence is CSASRAGGYEQFF. The CDR3 coding sequence is TGCAGTGCTAGTCGAGCGGGAGGTTACGAGCAGTTCTTC. This chain uses TRBV20-1 with TRBJ2-1; 9 bases are a match to TRBD2. The germline gives CDR1 DFQATT, CDR2 SNEGSKA (reference sequence). Losses at the gene ends were 3 bases for V and 10 bases for J; bases not matched to a gene: 7. The length of the CDR3 is 13 residues.

The chain carries TRBV5-1 and TRBJ2-2; 13 nucleotides match TRBD2. In germline, CDR1 is SGHRS, CDR2 YFSETQ. The CDR3 sequence is 16 residues long. Trimming cost V 2 bases and J 6 bases; bases outside gene matches: 4. CDR3 amino acids: CASSFPGLAGPGELFF. CDR3 nucleotide sequence: TGCGCCAGCAGCTTTCCGGGACTAGCGGGACCCGGGGAGCTGTTTTTT.

This clonotype was seen ten or more times. This chain joins TRBV7-3 and TRBJ2-3, with a weak D call TRBD2 (6 bases). Trimming took 1 base from V and 4 from J, leaving 12 bases between them. The CDR3 is 15 amino acids. The germline V gene has CDR1 SGHTA and CDR2 FQGTGA. CDR3 amino acids: CASSLSRDSADTQYF. Written as DNA, the CDR3 is TGTGCCAGCAGCTTAAGTCGGGACTCCGCAGATACGCAGTATTTT.

This clonotype was found many times. The chain couples TRBV9 to TRBJ1-2; TRBD1 agrees at 7 bases. CDR1 SGDLS and CDR2 YYNGEE come from the germline V gene. Trimming removed 4 bases from V and 2 bases from J; junction bases left unmatched: 8. CDR3 length equals 15 residues. The CDR3 nucleotides read TGTGCCAGCAGCCCGACGTCACAGGGGAACTATGGCTACACCTTC. Translating it yields CASSPTSQGNYGYTF.